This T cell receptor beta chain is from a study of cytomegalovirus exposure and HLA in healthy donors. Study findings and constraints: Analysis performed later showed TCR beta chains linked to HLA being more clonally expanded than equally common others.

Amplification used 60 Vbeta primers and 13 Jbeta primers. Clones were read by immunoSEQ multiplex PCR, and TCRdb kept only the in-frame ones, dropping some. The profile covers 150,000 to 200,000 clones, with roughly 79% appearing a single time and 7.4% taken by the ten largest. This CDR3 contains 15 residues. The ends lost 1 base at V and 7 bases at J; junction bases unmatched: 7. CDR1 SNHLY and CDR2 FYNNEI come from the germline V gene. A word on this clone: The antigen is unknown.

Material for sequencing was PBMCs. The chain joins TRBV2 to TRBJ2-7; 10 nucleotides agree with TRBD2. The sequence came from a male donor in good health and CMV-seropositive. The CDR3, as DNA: TGTGCCAGCAGTGAAGGGGCTAGCGGGGGACTGGAGCAGTACTTC. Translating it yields CASSEGASGGLEQYF. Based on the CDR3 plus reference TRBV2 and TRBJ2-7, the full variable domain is EPEVTQTPSHQVTQMGQEVILRCVPISNHLYFYWYRQILGQKVEFLVSFYNNEISEKSEIFDDQFSVERPDGSNFTLKIRSTKLEDSAMYFCASSEGASGGLEQYFGPGTRLTVT.